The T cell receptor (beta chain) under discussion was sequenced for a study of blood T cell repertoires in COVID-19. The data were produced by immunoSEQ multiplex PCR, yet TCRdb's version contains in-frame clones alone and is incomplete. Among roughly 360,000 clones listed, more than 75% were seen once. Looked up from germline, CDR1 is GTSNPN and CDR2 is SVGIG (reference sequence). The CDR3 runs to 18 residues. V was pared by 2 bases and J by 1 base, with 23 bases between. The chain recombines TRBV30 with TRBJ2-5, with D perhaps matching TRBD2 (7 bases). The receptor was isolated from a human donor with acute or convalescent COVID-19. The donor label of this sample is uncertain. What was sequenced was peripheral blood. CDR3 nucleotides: TGTGCCTGGAGTAGGGGGGGGGCCAACCCGAACTTCCAAGAGACCCAGTACTTC. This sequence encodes CAWSRGGANPNFQETQYF.